This TCR beta chain was recorded in a study of T cell repertoires in cytomegalovirus infection (dated by TCRdb to the late 2010s). For the wider study: Alongside well-studied HLA-B-restricted epitopes, the peptide stimulations were aimed at recently identified HLA-C-restricted CMV epitopes, whose presentation resists viral immunomodulation. Donor HLA type was relevant to the analysis, because carriage of CMV infection together with the matching HLA type was indicated by public TCR beta signatures. The paper's findings and limits, for the study overall: The ex vivo response was dominated by HLA-C-restricted CMV-specific TCR beta clonotypes, which also provided the single most frequent clonotype in two of eight donors. Cumulative frequency of public TCR beta family members discriminated carriers of CMV infection plus the relevant HLA type in this cohort and an independent roughly 340-donor cohort.

The table lists this clonotype with a few counts. It lacks a known antigen. Qualities for individual bases were not recorded, and no much larger clone is one base off. Reading from cysteine to phenylalanine, the CDR3 counts 15 amino acids. The sequence is cut down to CDR3 DNA, 45 bases in frame from base 1. At the junction V is shortened by 5 bases and J by 4 bases, with 15 bases in between. The germline V gene supplies CDR1 MNHEY and CDR2 SVGAGI. The run used an Illumina HiSeq 1500. Using fastp at Q25 and MiXCR, TCRdb reprocessed the public reads and kept productive beta chains. Duplicate CDR3 protein sequences are folded into a single record with the most common DNA and genes. Within this sample are roughly 340,000 distinct CDR3 sequences, with roughly 28% of them counted one time only. Over 15% of the sample is held by the ten biggest clonotypes. Per the publication, the treatment or condition label means: in vitro stimulation with specific CMV peptide epitopes to enrich CMV-specific T cells.

This chain is built from TRBV6-5 and TRBJ2-1, and possibly TRBD2, on 6 matching bases. The TCR was taken from a human donor in good health (CMV status not recorded). Some clones in this sample may be carry-over from other donors' samples. The sequences come from cultured PBMCs, collected from culture after CMV antigen stimulation. The base sequence is TGTGCCAGCAGTCAAGCGGAGGGGAGGTACAATGAGCAGTTCTTC. The translation is CASSQAEGRYNEQFF.